The 25 T cell receptor beta chains given below trace back to one sample, sequenced in a study of identifying expanded T cells in peripheral blood. Assay: immunoSEQ multiplex PCR; the TCRdb copy retains only in-frame clones and omits some. The sample has approximately 130,000 clones, around 88% seen once. Sequencing was done on a sample of blood. These receptors were taken from a person aged 18 to 75 in good health.

A word on this clone: The junction departs from the called germline gene at one end, perhaps through a read error. This rearrangement joins TRBV15 to TRBJ2-7; D may be TRBD1 (6 bases). The CDR3 has 12 residues. The germline V gene encodes CDR1 LNHNV and CDR2 YYDKDF (reference sequence). CDR3 DNA: TGTGCCACCAGCAGAGATAGGCAGGGGTCGTTCTTC. Translating gives CATSRDRQGSFF.

The chain joins TRBV9 to TRBJ2-7; 10 bases match TRBD2. J gave up 7 bases and V 4 bases, and 14 bases lay outside the gene matches. Germline lookup yields CDR1 SGDLS and CDR2 YYNGEE. The CDR3 spans 16 residues. CDR3 loop: CASSRLSLAGVGEQYF. The DNA for the CDR3 is TGTGCCAGCAGCCGGTTGTCCCTAGCGGGAGTCGGGGAGCAGTACTTC.

This clone was detected a few times. The rearrangement joins TRBV5-6 to TRBJ2-7; maybe TRBD1 (5 bases). V lost 4 bases and J 3 bases, leaving 14 bases between the germline ends. CDR3 length: 14 amino acids. CDR1 is SGHDT, CDR2 YYEEEE, per germline. The CDR3 here is CASSRLQGFYEQYF. The CDR3, as DNA: TGTGCCAGCAGCCGCCTCCAGGGTTTCTACGAGCAGTACTTC.

The chain has TRBV6-6 and TRBJ1-5; D is unresolved. Trimming cost V 5 bases and J 1 base, with 12 bases left between them. Per germline, CDR1 MNHNY and CDR2 SVGAGI (reference sequence). The CDR3 has 15 amino acids. CDR3 in amino acids: CASSRTTESNQPQHF. The CDR3 DNA reads as TGTGCCAGCAGTAGAACGACCGAGAGCAATCAGCCCCAGCATTTT.

For the CDR3, the DNA is TGTGCCAGCAGCTTAGCGCAGGGGAACAATGAAAAACTGTTTTTT. Amino acids: CASSLAQGNNEKLFF. The chain is built from TRBV7-8 and TRBJ1-4, with D tentatively TRBD1 (6 bases). V lost 0 bases, J lost 5 bases, and 10 bases lay in between. Germline V gene data show CDR1 as SGHVS and CDR2 as FQNEAQ. This CDR3 spans 15 amino acids.

The J gene is TRBJ1-2, the V gene TRBV20-1; D is unresolved. Germline values: CDR1 DFQATT, CDR2 SNEGSKA (reference sequence). CDR3 length equals 11 residues. V was clipped by 3 bases and J by 8 bases, with 10 bases between them. In DNA form, the CDR3 reads TGCAGTGCTAGTTCGGTCTTCGGCTACACCTTC. Translation gives CSASSVFGYTF.

This clone appeared a single time. The genes are TRBV4-1 and TRBJ2-1, with TRBD2 matching over 8 bases. V was clipped by 1 base and J by 7 bases; unmatched bases: 15. The germline gives CDR1 MGHRA, CDR2 YSYEKL. CDR3 length: 18 amino acids. The CDR3 here is CASSQVLSVRGGKNEQFF. CDR3 coding DNA: TGCGCCAGCAGCCAAGTCTTATCAGTTCGGGGGGGGAAAAATGAGCAGTTCTTC.

This clone showed up just once. The V gene is TRBV10-3, the J gene TRBJ2-6, with D perhaps matching TRBD1 or TRBD2 (5 bases each). V was trimmed by 6 bases and J by 4 bases, leaving 19 bases between them. Germline lookup yields CDR1 ENHRY and CDR2 SYGVKD. The CDR3 sequence is 17 residues long. In DNA form, the CDR3 reads TGTGCCATCAGCGAAAGGGACGGTCCCTCGGGGGCCAACGTCCTGACTTTC. It translates to CAISERDGPSGANVLTF.

CDR3 sequence (DNA): TGCAGCGTTGGACAGGGGTATAATTCACCCCTCCACTTT. It yields the protein CSVGQGYNSPLHF. The V call is TRBV29-1, the J call TRBJ1-6, with TRBD1 identical over 8 bases. The junction had 0 bases not matched to a gene; V was cut back by 4 bases and J by 4 bases. Looked up from germline, CDR1 is SQVTM and CDR2 is ANQGSEA. The CDR3 contains 13 residues.

The genes are TRBV2 and TRBJ2-1, with a weak D call TRBD2 (5 bases). Germline V lookup: CDR1 SNHLY, CDR2 FYNNEI. This CDR3 is 14 amino acids long. The V end lost 7 bases, the J end lost 3 bases, and 13 bases lay between the germline ends. The CDR3 is CASNGELNYNEQFF. CDR3 nucleotides: TGTGCCAGCAACGGGGAACTCAACTACAATGAGCAGTTCTTC.

The gene calls are TRBV13 and TRBJ2-3; D is perhaps TRBD1 or TRBD2 (6 bases each). This CDR3 region has 15 residues. Germline V lookup: CDR1 PRHDT, CDR2 FYEKMQ (reference sequence). The germline V and J ends were trimmed by 3 bases and 4 bases, with 14 bases remaining between them. The CDR3 is CASSFSVGGADTQYF. CDR3 nucleotides: TGTGCCAGCAGCTTTAGTGTGGGGGGCGCAGATACGCAGTATTTT.

In DNA, the CDR3 is TGTGCCAGCAGCCTAGGGACTAGCGGGAAGAGCTCCTACGAGCAGTACTTC. It codes for CASSLGTSGKSSYEQYF. The chain employs TRBV7-8 and TRBJ2-7, with TRBD2 identical over 13 bases. Per germline, CDR1 SGHVS and CDR2 FQNEAQ. This CDR3 is 17 amino acids long. After removal of 5 bases from V and 0 bases from J, the junction contained 7 bases not matched to a gene. Supplemented by reference TRBV7-8 and TRBJ2-7, the full variable domain reads GAGVSQSPRYKVAKRGQDVALRCDPISGHVSLFWYQQALGQGPEFLTYFQNEAQLDKSGLPSDRFFAERPEGSVSTLKIQRTQQEDSAVYLCASSLGTSGKSSYEQYFGPGTRLTVT.

This clone has only one observation. The V gene is TRBV2, the J gene TRBJ2-3; D unclear. This CDR3 spans 12 amino acids. The ends were cut back, 6 bases at V and 0 bases at J, with 4 bases in the middle. Germline V gene lookup returns CDR1 SNHLY and CDR2 FYNNEI. For the CDR3, the DNA is TGTGCCAGCAGAGAGAGCACAGATACGCAGTATTTT. This codes for CASRESTDTQYF. Full variable domain (remainder filled in from reference TRBV2 and TRBJ2-3): EPEVTQTPSHQVTQMGQEVILRCVPISNHLYFYWYRQILGQKVEFLVSFYNNEISEKSEIFDDQFSVERPDGSNFTLKIRSTKLEDSAMYFCASRESTDTQYFGPGTRLTVL.

J is TRBJ2-7 and V is TRBV21-1. TRBV21-1 counts as a pseudogene. There are 16 residues in the CDR3. The CDR3: CASSKSGVRSSYEQYF. CDR3 coding DNA: TGTGCCAGCAGCAAATCAGGAGTAAGGTCGTCCTACGAGCAGTACTTC.

The genes are TRBV7-2 and TRBJ1-5, with 9 bases matching TRBD1. V shed 5 bases, J shed 7 bases, and the junction held 6 bases outside the gene matches. The CDR3 totals 14 residues. Germline loops: CDR1 SGHTA, CDR2 FQGNSA. The CDR3 DNA is TGTGCCAGCAGCGAACAGGGGGCTCGGCAGCCCCAGCATTTT. Protein: CASSEQGARQPQHF.

V usage is TRBV9 and J usage is TRBJ2-5; D unclear. The CDR3 has 13 amino acids. The germline V and J ends were trimmed by 0 bases and 5 bases, with 8 bases remaining between them. Germline values: CDR1 SGDLS, CDR2 YYNGEE. The CDR3 DNA reads as TGTGCCAGCAGCGTAGCCTCCTTTGAGACCCAGTACTTC. It codes for CASSVASFETQYF. Together with reference TRBV9 and TRBJ2-5, the CDR3 gives the full variable domain: DSGVTQTPKHLITATGQRVTLRCSPRSGDLSVYWYQQSLDQGLQFLIQYYNGEERAKGNILERFSAQQFPDLHSELNLSSLELGDSALYFCASSVASFETQYFGPGTRLLVL.

The gene calls are TRBV7-8 and TRBJ1-2; a weak D match, TRBD1 (5 bases). The germline V and J ends were trimmed by 5 bases and 3 bases, with 10 bases remaining between them. The germline V gene encodes CDR1 SGHVS and CDR2 FQNEAQ. CDR3 size: 13 residues. The CDR3 sequence is CASSPGQDYGYTF. CDR3 in DNA: TGTGCCAGCAGCCCCGGACAAGACTATGGCTACACCTTC.

This sequence joins TRBV4-1 and TRBJ2-1; 12 nucleotides align to TRBD2. CDR1 is MGHRA and CDR2 is YSYEKL in the germline V gene. CDR3 length equals 18 residues. V shed 4 bases, J shed 7 bases, and the junction held 14 bases outside the gene matches. This chain's CDR3 is CASSRSGQPSGGGNEQFF. The CDR3 DNA is TGCGCCAGCAGCCGGTCCGGACAGCCTAGCGGGGGGGGAAATGAGCAGTTCTTC.

The chain is built from TRBV18 and TRBJ1-2; no definite D call. This CDR3 spans 15 amino acids. The V gene lost 3 bases and the J gene lost 4 bases, with 15 bases spanning the gap. Germline values: CDR1 KGHSH, CDR2 LQKENI. The CDR3 loop is CASSPRAEAFYGYTF. CDR3 coding DNA: TGTGCCAGCTCACCGCGGGCCGAAGCCTTCTATGGCTACACCTTC.

The gene calls are TRBV5-4 and TRBJ2-5; TRBD2 matches 9 bases. The length of the CDR3 is 17 residues. The germline V gene encodes CDR1 SGHNT and CDR2 YYREEE (reference sequence). Trimming at V came to 0 bases and at J to 2 bases, leaving 8 bases not matched to a gene. DNA of the CDR3: TGTGCCAGCAGCTTGGGGGTACGGCTAGCGGGACAAGAGACCCAGTACTTC. Encoded protein: CASSLGVRLAGQETQYF. Combining the CDR3 with reference TRBV5-4 and TRBJ2-5 gives the whole variable domain ETGVTQSPTHLIKTRGQQVTLRCSSQSGHNTVSWYQQALGQGPQFIFQYYREEENGRGNFPPRFSGLQFPNYSSELNVNALELDDSALYLCASSLGVRLAGQETQYFGPGTRLLVL.

The table lists this clone with a few counts. This chain links TRBV6-4 with TRBJ2-1; TRBD2 agrees at 8 bases. Germline CDR1 MRHNA, CDR2 SNTAGT. V lost 2 bases to trimming and J lost 0 bases; unmatched junction nucleotides: 0. This CDR3 is 15 amino acids long. CDR3 DNA: TGTGCCAGCAGTGACAGCGGGAGCTCCTACAATGAGCAGTTCTTC. It specifies CASSDSGSSYNEQFF.

J is TRBJ2-3 and V is TRBV10-3, with 10 positions matching TRBD1. The CDR3 is 15 residues long. V gave up 4 bases and J gave up 5 bases; unmatched junction bases: 6. Per the germline V gene, CDR1 is ENHRY and CDR2 is SYGVKD. CDR3 protein: CAISVTGGAVDTQYF. As DNA, the CDR3 is TGTGCCATCAGTGTGACAGGGGGCGCGGTAGATACGCAGTATTTT.

The chain uses TRBV7-3 and TRBJ1-2, with TRBD1 as a possible D gene (5 bases). CDR1 and CDR2 from the germline V gene are SGHTA and FQGTGA. V gave up 5 bases and J gave up 8 bases, with 18 bases separating them. The CDR3 totals 14 residues. The CDR3 region is CASSQLGRRSGYTF. In DNA form, the CDR3 reads TGTGCCAGCAGCCAACTGGGACGGAGATCCGGCTACACCTTC.

The V and J genes are TRBV6-6 and TRBJ2-7; D might be TRBD1 (5 bases). The V end lost 6 bases, the J end lost 3 bases, and 18 bases lay between the germline ends. The CDR3 runs to 15 residues. The V gene's germline CDR1 is MNHNY and CDR2 SVGAGI (reference sequence). DNA for the CDR3: TGTGCCAGCAGCAACGGCCCAGGGCCAGACTACGAGCAGTACTTC. Protein: CASSNGPGPDYEQYF.

This chain uses TRBV29-1 with TRBJ2-3; TRBD2 matches 14 bases. With V trimmed by 5 bases and J by 4 bases, 5 bases remained unmatched. Germline loops: CDR1 SQVTM, CDR2 ANQGSEA. This CDR3 has 15 amino acids. CDR3 loop: CSVRGLAGVPDTQYF. The CDR3 nucleotides are TGCAGCGTTAGGGGACTAGCGGGAGTGCCAGATACGCAGTATTTT.